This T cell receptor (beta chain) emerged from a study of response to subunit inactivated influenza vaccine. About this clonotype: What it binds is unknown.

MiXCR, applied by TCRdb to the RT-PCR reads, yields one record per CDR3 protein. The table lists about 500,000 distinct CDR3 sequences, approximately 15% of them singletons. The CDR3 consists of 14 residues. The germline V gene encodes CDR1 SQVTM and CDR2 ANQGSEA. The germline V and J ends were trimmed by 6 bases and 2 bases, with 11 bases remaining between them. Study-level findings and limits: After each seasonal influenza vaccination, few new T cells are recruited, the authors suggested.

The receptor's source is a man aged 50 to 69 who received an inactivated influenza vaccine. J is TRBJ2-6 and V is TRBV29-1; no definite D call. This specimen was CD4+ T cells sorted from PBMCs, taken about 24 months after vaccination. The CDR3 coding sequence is TGCAGCGTGAAGGCCCCCGCTGGGGCCAACGTCCTGACTTTC. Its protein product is CSVKAPAGANVLTF.